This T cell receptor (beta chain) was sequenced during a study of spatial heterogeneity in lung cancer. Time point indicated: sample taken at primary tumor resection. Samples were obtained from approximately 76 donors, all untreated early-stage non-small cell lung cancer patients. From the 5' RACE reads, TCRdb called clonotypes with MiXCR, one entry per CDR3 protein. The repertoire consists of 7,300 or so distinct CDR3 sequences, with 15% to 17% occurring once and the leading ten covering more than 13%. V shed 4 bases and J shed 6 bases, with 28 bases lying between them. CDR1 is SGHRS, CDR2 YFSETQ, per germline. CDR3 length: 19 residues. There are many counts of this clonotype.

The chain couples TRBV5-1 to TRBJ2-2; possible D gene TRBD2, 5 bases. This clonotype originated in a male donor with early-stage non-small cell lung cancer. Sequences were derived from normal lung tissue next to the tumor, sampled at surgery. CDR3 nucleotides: TGCGCCAGCAGCATTCTACCAACCTTTCCGGGATCTGACTCCGGGGAGCTGTTTTTT. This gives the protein CASSILPTFPGSDSGELFF.